These 21 T cell receptor beta chains came from one sample sequenced in a study of molecular identifiers for immune sequencing clone quantification. Via MiXCR, TCRdb re-called the PCR reads, giving one row per CDR3 protein. The table shows about half a million distinct CDR3 sequences, with around 25% occurring only once. The sample was naive CD8+ T cells from blood, with Jurkat cell RNA spiked in. Subset denoted: FACS-sorted CD8+CD4-CCR7+CD45RA+ naive T cells. These receptors were taken from a human donor in good health. Some libraries in this study had Jurkat cell RNA spiked in.

As regards this clonotype: The junction differs from germline at one of its ends, possibly a read error. The genes are TRBV14 and TRBJ2-7; no clear D gene. This CDR3 contains 17 residues. CDR1 is SGHDN, CDR2 FVKESK, per germline. The CDR3 DNA is TGTGCCAGGAGCCAAGGTTTTGGGTCGGCAGGCTTGTACGAGCAGTACTTC. Its protein product is CARSQGFGSAGLYEQYF.

Remarks on this clonotype: In this CDR3 the conserved last residue, phenylalanine or tryptophan, is missing, so a read error is likely. The chain couples TRBV7-2 to TRBJ2-5, with a possible D match to TRBD2 (6 bases). The germline gives CDR1 SGHTA, CDR2 FQGNSA. This CDR3 is 16 amino acids long. Trimming pared 0 bases from V and 2 bases from J, leaving 13 bases between. The CDR3 coding sequence is TGTGCCAGCAGCTTAGCGGATCCGGAGGGTCAAGAGACCCAGTACTCC. It specifies CASSLADPEGQETQYS.

Of note for this clonotype: A much larger clone is a single base away; this may be a read error. The rearrangement links TRBV30 to TRBJ2-5; a possible D gene is TRBD2 (6 bases). The germline V and J ends were trimmed by 3 bases and 7 bases, with 21 bases remaining between them. The CDR3 runs to 15 residues. The germline CDR1 and CDR2 sequences are GTSNPN and SVGIG (reference sequence). The CDR3 bases are TGTGCCTGGAGGCTAGCGACAGCCACGATATGGACCCAGTACTTC. Protein: CAWRLATATIWTQYF.

Comments on this clonotype: The final CDR3 position lacks the conserved phenylalanine or tryptophan, pointing to a likely read error. The chain combines TRBV12-3 or TRBV12-4 with TRBJ2-3, with D unresolved. The CDR3 runs to 14 residues. V lost 0 bases and J lost 0, with 4 bases in between. The DNA of the CDR3 is TGTGCCAGCAGTTTAGCCGCTAGCACAGATACGCAGTATTGT. This codes for CASSLAASTDTQYC.

This clonotype occurred many times. The J gene is TRBJ2-7, the V gene TRBV12-3 or TRBV12-4, with D possibly being TRBD1 (5 bases). V was cut by 2 bases and J by 7 bases, with 9 bases left in between. The CDR3 totals 12 residues. The CDR3 loop reads CASSLSGPEQYF. In nucleotides, the CDR3 is TGTGCCAGCAGTTTATCAGGGCCTGAGCAGTACTTC.

This clonotype appeared a few times. The chain employs TRBV11-2 and TRBJ2-5; TRBD2 is a possible D gene (5 bases). From germline, CDR1 is SGHAT and CDR2 FQNNGV. The CDR3 contains 17 residues. Trimming shortened V by 2 bases and J by 1 base, and 17 bases separated the two germline ends. Here the CDR3 DNA reads TGTGCCAGCAGCTTATCTCCCTCGCCGGGAAGCCAAGAGACCCAGTACTTC. It translates to CASSLSPSPGSQETQYF.

This sequence joins TRBV6-1 and TRBJ1-1; D uncertain. The V end was cut by 3 bases, the J end by 1 base, with 9 bases between. The CDR3 contains 14 residues. In germline, CDR1 is MNHNS, CDR2 SASEGT. The CDR3: CASSESDPNTEAFF. The CDR3 DNA reads TGTGCCAGCAGTGAGAGCGACCCGAACACTGAAGCTTTCTTT.

The chain uses TRBV27 and TRBJ1-6; 8 bases align to TRBD1. The CDR3 runs 13 residues. Germline V lookup: CDR1 MNHEY, CDR2 SMNVEV (reference sequence). The V and J ends lost 6 bases and 9 bases, in that order; junction bases with no gene match: 4. CDR3: CASRTGEISPLHF. In nucleotides, the CDR3 is TGTGCCAGCAGGACAGGGGAGATTTCACCCCTCCACTTT.

The V call is TRBV6-5, the J call TRBJ2-4; D may be TRBD1 or TRBD2 (6 bases each). Germline V gene lookup returns CDR1 MNHEY and CDR2 SVGAGI. The CDR3 is made up of 14 amino acids. Trimming removed 2 bases at V and 6 bases at J, with 11 bases between. CDR3 bases: TGTGCCAGCAGTTACGGAGGGGGTCCAAACATTCAGTACTTC. Its translation is CASSYGGGPNIQYF.

This clonotype occurred a few times. The CDR3 sequence is CATSRDPGLAGGETQYF. As DNA, the CDR3 is TGTGCCACCAGCAGAGATCCCGGACTAGCGGGAGGAGAGACCCAGTACTTC. The rearrangement uses TRBV15 and TRBJ2-5; the match to TRBD2 covers 14 bases. After removal of 0 bases from V and 4 bases from J, the junction contained 4 bases not matched to a gene. Germline V gene sequence: CDR1 LNHNV, CDR2 YYDKDF (reference sequence). The CDR3 totals 17 residues.

This chain joins TRBV18 and TRBJ2-3; perhaps TRBD2 as D (5 bases). The V gene lost 6 bases and the J gene lost 6 bases, with 10 bases spanning the gap. Germline CDR1 is KGHSH and CDR2 is LQKENI. This CDR3 has 12 residues. The CDR3 DNA reads TGTGCCAGCTCCGACTGGGAGGATACGCAGTATTTT. Protein sequence: CASSDWEDTQYF.

At least ten counts were recorded for this clonotype. CDR3 in amino acids: CASSLERTDTQYF. For the CDR3, the DNA is TGTGCCAGCAGCTTAGAACGGACAGATACGCAGTATTTT. The chain couples TRBV7-8 to TRBJ2-3; D is ambiguous. The CDR3 consists of 13 residues. Trimming stripped 1 base from V and 3 bases from J, with 5 bases between. Germline-derived CDR1 and CDR2 are SGHVS and FQNEAQ. Combining the CDR3 with reference TRBV7-8 and TRBJ2-3 gives the whole variable domain GAGVSQSPRYKVAKRGQDVALRCDPISGHVSLFWYQQALGQGPEFLTYFQNEAQLDKSGLPSDRFFAERPEGSVSTLKIQRTQQEDSAVYLCASSLERTDTQYFGPGTRLTVL.

The chain employs TRBV3-1 and TRBJ2-3, with 10 positions matching TRBD2. Germline CDR1 is LGHDT and CDR2 is YNNKEL (reference sequence). V lost 1 base to trimming and J lost 2 bases; unmatched junction nucleotides: 12. The CDR3 length is 19 residues. CDR3 in amino acids: CASSQGSIGLAEPTDTQYF. CDR3 nucleotides: TGTGCCAGCAGCCAAGGCTCGATAGGACTAGCGGAACCCACAGATACGCAGTATTTT.

To note about this clonotype: This clone may be a read error of a much larger clone one base away. The V and J genes are TRBV7-6 and TRBJ2-2, with unresolved D. V lost 1 base and J 4 bases, leaving 10 bases between the germline ends. The CDR3 spans 15 residues. CDR1 SGHVS and CDR2 FNYEAQ come from the germline V gene. For the CDR3, the DNA is TGTGCCAGCAGCTTAGTTGAGTCCAGCACCGGGGAGCTGTTTTTT. This sequence encodes CASSLVESSTGELFF.

A few counts support this clonotype. J is TRBJ1-6 and V is TRBV27; no clear D gene. This CDR3 contains 13 residues. The germline CDR1 and CDR2 sequences are MNHEY and SMNVEV (reference sequence). V was trimmed by 3 bases and J by 6 bases, leaving 6 bases between them. CDR3 sequence: CASSLDGNSPLHF. The CDR3 DNA reads TGTGCCAGCAGTTTGGACGGTAATTCACCCCTCCACTTT.

As to this clonotype: A much larger clone lies a single base off, so this may be a read error. V is TRBV6-5 and J is TRBJ1-1, with 7 bases matching TRBD1. This CDR3 contains 15 residues. After removal of 5 bases from V and 6 bases from J, the junction contained 12 bases not matched to a gene. CDR1 and CDR2 from the germline V gene are MNHEY and SVGAGI. The CDR3: CASSPGQGGISEAFF. The CDR3 DNA follows: TGTGCCAGCAGTCCCGGGCAGGGGGGCATCTCTGAAGCTTTCTTT.

This clonotype was picked up a small number of times. This sequence joins TRBV4-1 and TRBJ2-7; 10 bases match TRBD1. CDR1 MGHRA and CDR2 YSYEKL come from the germline V gene. The V segment lost 0 bases and the J segment 5 bases; nucleotides outside the gene matches: 4. CDR3 size: 15 residues. The CDR3 region is CASSQEGQGINEQYF. The CDR3 coding sequence is TGCGCCAGCAGCCAAGAGGGACAGGGGATCAACGAGCAGTACTTC.

J is TRBJ1-1 and V is TRBV4-1, with D perhaps matching TRBD1 (5 bases). V lost 1 base, J lost 7 bases, and 16 bases lay in between. CDR1 and CDR2 (germline): MGHRA, YSYEKL. The CDR3 length is 15 residues. The CDR3 reads CASSQVLGGFIEAFF. The CDR3 region has the DNA TGCGCCAGCAGCCAAGTCCTTGGGGGATTCATTGAAGCTTTCTTT.

V gene TRBV6-2 or TRBV6-3 combines with J gene TRBJ2-4; 9 bases agree with TRBD2. The germline V gene has CDR1 MNHEY and CDR2 SVGEGT. Trimming removed 6 bases from V and 0 bases from J; junction bases left unmatched: 6. The CDR3 sequence is 16 residues long. CDR3 DNA sequence: TGTGCCAGCAGGCATAGACTAGCGGTAGCCAAAAACATTCAGTACTTC. Its protein is CASRHRLAVAKNIQYF.

A word on this clonotype: A much larger clone sits a single nucleotide away, making a read error possible. This rearrangement joins TRBV5-5 to TRBJ1-1, with D maybe TRBD1 (5 bases). Germline V gives CDR1 SGHKS, CDR2 YYEKEE (reference sequence). The CDR3 covers 13 residues. CDR3 sequence (DNA): TGTGCCTGCAGCTTTAGTAGGGACCTTGAAGCTTTCTTT. It is translated as CACSFSRDLEAFF.

As concerns this clonotype: One end of the junction varies from germline; a read error may be responsible. The chain combines TRBV2 with TRBJ2-1; TRBD2 might be the D (6 bases). The CDR3 contains 15 residues. Germline V lookup: CDR1 SNHLY, CDR2 FYNNEI. The CDR3 DNA reads as TGTGCTAGCAGTGAGGACGGGAGCGACTACAATGAGCAGTTCTTC. Translated, it gives CASSEDGSDYNEQFF.